The 2 T cell receptor beta chains reported below all come from one sample, sequenced in a study of blood T cell repertoires in COVID-19. Data came from immunoSEQ multiplex PCR; TCRdb stores just in-frame clones and leaves some out. Seen here are 150,000 to 200,000 clones, over 85% observed once, and the top ten hold 18%. Sequenced sample: peripheral blood. These receptors all come from a man aged 55-75 years with active or convalescent COVID-19.

The chain combines TRBV5-1 with TRBJ2-1, with TRBD2 identical over 10 bases. Trimming at V came to 0 bases and at J to 5 bases, leaving 2 bases not matched to a gene. Germline assignment: CDR1 SGHRS and CDR2 YFSETQ. CDR3 size: 15 residues. The CDR3 sequence is CASSLVAGGDNEQFF. DNA for the CDR3: TGCGCCAGCAGCTTGGTAGCGGGAGGCGACAATGAGCAGTTCTTC.

This rearrangement joins TRBV3-1 (or the pseudogene TRBV3-2) to TRBJ2-4; TRBD2 might be the D (5 bases). V was trimmed by 1 base and J by 0 bases, leaving 10 bases between them. The CDR3 totals 16 residues. From germline, CDR1 is LGHDT and CDR2 YNNKEL (reference sequence). The CDR3 is CASSQASQLAKNIQYF. The CDR3 nucleotides read TGTGCCAGCAGCCAAGCTAGCCAACTAGCCAAAAACATTCAGTACTTC.